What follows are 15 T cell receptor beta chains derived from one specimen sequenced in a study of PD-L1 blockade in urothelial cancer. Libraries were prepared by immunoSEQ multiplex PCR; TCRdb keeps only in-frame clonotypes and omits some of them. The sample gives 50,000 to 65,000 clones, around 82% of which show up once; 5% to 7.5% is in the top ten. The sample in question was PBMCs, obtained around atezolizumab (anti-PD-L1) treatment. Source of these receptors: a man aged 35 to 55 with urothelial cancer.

The CDR3, as DNA: TGTGCCAGTAGTTCCGGCGCGGATAGCACAGATACGCAGTATTTT. Amino acid sequence: CASSSGADSTDTQYF. The chain combines TRBV19 with TRBJ2-3; D remains ambiguous. Trimming removed 5 bases from V and 0 bases from J, with 12 bases in between. CDR3 length: 15 amino acids. Germline lookup yields CDR1 LNHDA and CDR2 SQIVND (reference sequence).

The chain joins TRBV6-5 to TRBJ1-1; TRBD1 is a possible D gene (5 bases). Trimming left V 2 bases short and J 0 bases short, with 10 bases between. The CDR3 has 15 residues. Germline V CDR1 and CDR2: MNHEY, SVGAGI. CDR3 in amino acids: CASSYGGDLNTEAFF. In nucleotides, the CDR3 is TGTGCCAGCAGTTACGGGGGGGATCTGAACACTGAAGCTTTCTTT.

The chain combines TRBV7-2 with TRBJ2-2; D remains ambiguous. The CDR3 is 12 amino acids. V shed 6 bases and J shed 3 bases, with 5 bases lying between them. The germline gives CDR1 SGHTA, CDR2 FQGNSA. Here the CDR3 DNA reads TGTGCCAGCAGACTCTACACCGGGGAGCTGTTTTTT. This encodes CASRLYTGELFF.

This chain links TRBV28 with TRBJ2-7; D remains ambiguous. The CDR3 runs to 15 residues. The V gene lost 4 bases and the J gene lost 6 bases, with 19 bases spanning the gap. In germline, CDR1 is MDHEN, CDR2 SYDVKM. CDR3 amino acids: CASSSSPFGPAEQYF. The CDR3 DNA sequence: TGTGCCAGCAGTTCCTCCCCCTTTGGCCCCGCCGAGCAGTACTTC.

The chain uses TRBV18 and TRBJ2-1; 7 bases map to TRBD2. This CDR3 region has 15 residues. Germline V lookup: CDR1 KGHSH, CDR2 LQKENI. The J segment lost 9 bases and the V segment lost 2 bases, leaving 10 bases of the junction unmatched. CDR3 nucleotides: TGTGCCAGCTCACCAACAGCCGATCCTAGCGGTGAGCAGTTCTTC. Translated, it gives CASSPTADPSGEQFF.

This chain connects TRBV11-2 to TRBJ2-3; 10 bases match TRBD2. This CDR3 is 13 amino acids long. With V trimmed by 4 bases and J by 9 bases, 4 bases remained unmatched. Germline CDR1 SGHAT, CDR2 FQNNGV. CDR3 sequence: CASSSIAGGTQYF. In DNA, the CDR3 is TGTGCCAGCAGCTCTATAGCGGGAGGAACGCAGTATTTT.

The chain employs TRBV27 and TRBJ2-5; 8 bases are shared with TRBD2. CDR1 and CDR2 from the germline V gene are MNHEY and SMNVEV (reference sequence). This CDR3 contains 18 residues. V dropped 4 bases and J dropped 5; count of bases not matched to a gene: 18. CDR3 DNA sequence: TGTGCCAGCAGTTCCTCTCGGGTTAGCGGGAAGGTAATGGAGACCCAGTACTTC. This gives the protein CASSSSRVSGKVMETQYF.

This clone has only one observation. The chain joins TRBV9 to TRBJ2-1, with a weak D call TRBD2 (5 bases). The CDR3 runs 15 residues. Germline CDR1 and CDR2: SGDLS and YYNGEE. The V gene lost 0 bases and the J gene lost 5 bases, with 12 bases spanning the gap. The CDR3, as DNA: TGTGCCAGCAGCGTAGGACTACCACTTGACAATGAGCAGTTCTTC. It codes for CASSVGLPLDNEQFF. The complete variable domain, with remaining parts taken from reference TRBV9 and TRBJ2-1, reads DSGVTQTPKHLITATGQRVTLRCSPRSGDLSVYWYQQSLDQGLQFLIQYYNGEERAKGNILERFSAQQFPDLHSELNLSSLELGDSALYFCASSVGLPLDNEQFFGPGTRLTVL.

The CDR3 loop is CASRPQGAYEQYF. The CDR3 nucleotides read TGTGCCAGCAGGCCACAGGGGGCCTACGAGCAGTACTTC. The chain recombines TRBV2 with TRBJ2-7, with 8 bases fitting TRBD1. Germline CDR1 SNHLY, CDR2 FYNNEI. J was trimmed by 2 bases and V by 6 bases; bases with no gene match: 3. The CDR3 runs 13 residues.

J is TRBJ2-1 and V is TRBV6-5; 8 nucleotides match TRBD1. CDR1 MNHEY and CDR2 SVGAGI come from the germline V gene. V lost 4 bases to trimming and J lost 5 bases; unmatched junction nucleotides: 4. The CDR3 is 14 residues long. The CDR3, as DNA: TGTGCCAGCAGTTCCCGACAGGGGAACAATGAGCAGTTCTTC. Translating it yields CASSSRQGNNEQFF.

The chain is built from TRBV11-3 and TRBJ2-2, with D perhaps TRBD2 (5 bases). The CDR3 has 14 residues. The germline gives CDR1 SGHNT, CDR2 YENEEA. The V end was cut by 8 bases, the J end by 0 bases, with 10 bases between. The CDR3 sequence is CASSPAANTGELFF. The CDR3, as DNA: TGTGCCAGCTCCCCAGCGGCGAACACCGGGGAGCTGTTTTTT.

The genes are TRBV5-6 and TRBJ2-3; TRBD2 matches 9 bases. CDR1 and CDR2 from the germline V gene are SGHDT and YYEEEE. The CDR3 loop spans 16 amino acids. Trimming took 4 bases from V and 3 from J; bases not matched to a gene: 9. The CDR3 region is CASSPRTSAWTDTQYF. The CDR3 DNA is TGTGCCAGCAGCCCCAGGACTAGCGCCTGGACAGATACGCAGTATTTT.

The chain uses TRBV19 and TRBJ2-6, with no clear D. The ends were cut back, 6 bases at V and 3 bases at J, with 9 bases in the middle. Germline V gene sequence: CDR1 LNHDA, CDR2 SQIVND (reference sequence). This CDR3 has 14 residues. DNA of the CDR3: TGTGCCAGTAGGGTGAGGTTTGGGGCCAACGTCCTGACTTTC. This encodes CASRVRFGANVLTF.

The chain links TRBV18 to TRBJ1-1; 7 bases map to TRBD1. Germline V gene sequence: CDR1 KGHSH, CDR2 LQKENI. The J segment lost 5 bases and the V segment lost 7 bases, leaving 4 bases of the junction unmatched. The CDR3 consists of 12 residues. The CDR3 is CASFNRGTEAFF. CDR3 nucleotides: TGTGCCAGCTTTAACAGGGGTACTGAAGCTTTCTTT.

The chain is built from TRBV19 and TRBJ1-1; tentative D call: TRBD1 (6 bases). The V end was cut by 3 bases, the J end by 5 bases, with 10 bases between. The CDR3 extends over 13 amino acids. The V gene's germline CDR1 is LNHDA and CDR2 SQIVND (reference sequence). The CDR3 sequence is CASSIKTGTEAFF. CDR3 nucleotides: TGTGCCAGTAGTATTAAGACAGGTACTGAAGCTTTCTTT.